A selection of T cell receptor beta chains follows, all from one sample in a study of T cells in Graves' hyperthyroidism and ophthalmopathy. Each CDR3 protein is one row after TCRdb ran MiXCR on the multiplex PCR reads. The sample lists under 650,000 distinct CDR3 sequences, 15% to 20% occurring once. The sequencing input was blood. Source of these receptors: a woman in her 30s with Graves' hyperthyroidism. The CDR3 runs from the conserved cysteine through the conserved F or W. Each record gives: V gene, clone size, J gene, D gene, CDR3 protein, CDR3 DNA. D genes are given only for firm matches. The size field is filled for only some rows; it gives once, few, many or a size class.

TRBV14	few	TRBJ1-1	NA	CASSLMGVEGTEAFF	TGTGCCAGCAGCCTTATGGGGGTAGAAGGCACTGAAGCTTTCTTT
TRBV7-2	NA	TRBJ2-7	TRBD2	CASSLGREDYEQYF	TGTGCCAGCAGCTTAGGGCGGGAGGACTACGAGCAGTACTTC
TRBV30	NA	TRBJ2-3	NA	CAWSVRGKPLDTQYF	TGTGCCTGGAGTGTACGAGGTAAACCGTTGGATACGCAGTATTTT
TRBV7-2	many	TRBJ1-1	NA	CASSTQANTEAFF	TGTGCCAGCAGCACACAGGCGAACACTGAAGCTTTCTTT
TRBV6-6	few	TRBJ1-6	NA	CASSYSSWSPLHF	TGTGCCAGCAGTTACTCCAGTTGGTCACCCCTCCACTTT
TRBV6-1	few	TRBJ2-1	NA	CASRSGRSSYNEQFF	TGTGCCAGCAGAAGCGGTCGGAGCTCCTACAATGAGCAGTTCTTC
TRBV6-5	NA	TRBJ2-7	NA	CASSYSIDSPLFEQYF	TGTGCCAGCAGTTACTCCATTGACAGCCCTCTCTTCGAGCAGTACTTC
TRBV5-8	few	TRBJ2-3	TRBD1	CASSGWTGGSDTQYF	TGTGCCAGCAGCGGATGGACAGGGGGCTCAGATACGCAGTATTTT
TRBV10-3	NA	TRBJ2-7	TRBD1	CAISTSGGASYEQYF	TGTGCCATCAGTACCTCAGGGGGCGCATCCTACGAGCAGTACTTC
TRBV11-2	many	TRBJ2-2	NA	CASSLTAPNTGELFF	TGTGCCAGCAGCTTAACTGCCCCGAACACCGGGGAGCTGTTTTTT
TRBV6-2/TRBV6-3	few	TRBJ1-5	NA	CASSFSSPANQPQHF	TGTGCCAGCAGTTTCTCCTCCCCCGCCAATCAGCCCCAGCATTTT
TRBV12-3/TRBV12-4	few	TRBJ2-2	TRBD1	CASKVGGRGELFF	TGTGCCAGCAAAGTAGGGGGCCGAGGGGAGCTGTTTTTT
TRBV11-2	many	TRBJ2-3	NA	CASIRDGIADTQYF	TGTGCCAGCATCCGCGATGGGATAGCAGATACGCAGTATTTT
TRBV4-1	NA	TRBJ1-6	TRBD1	CASSRTTGDNSPLHF	TGCGCCAGCAGCCGCACGACAGGGGATAATTCACCCCTCCACTTT
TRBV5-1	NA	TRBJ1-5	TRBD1	CASSLSPLDRGVGNQPQHF	TGCGCCAGCAGCTTGAGTCCGTTAGACAGGGGAGTAGGCAATCAGCCCCAGCATTTT
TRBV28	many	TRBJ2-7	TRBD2	CASSLTCAPGLHCEQYF	TGTGCCAGCAGTTTAACTTGTGCTCCGGGACTACACTGCGAGCAGTACTTC
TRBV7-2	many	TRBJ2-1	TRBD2	CASRRSGGSPEQFF	TGTGCCAGCAGGCGATCGGGAGGATCTCCCGAGCAGTTCTTC
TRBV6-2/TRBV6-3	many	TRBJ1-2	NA	CASSYMGRQYGGYTF	TGTGCCAGCAGTTACATGGGGAGACAGTATGGTGGCTACACCTTC
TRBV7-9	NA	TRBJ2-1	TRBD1	CASSDFLGQGGRYNEQFF	TGTGCCAGCAGCGACTTCTTAGGACAGGGTGGGAGATACAATGAGCAGTTCTTC
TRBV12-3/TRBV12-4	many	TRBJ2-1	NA	CASSGEASVYNEQFF	TGTGCCAGCAGTGGGGAGGCTAGCGTCTACAATGAGCAGTTCTTC
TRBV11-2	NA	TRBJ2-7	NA	CASSTARPYEQYF	TGTGCCAGCTCGACAGCGCGGCCCTACGAGCAGTACTTC
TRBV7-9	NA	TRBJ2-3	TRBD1	CASSPDRETDTQYF	TGTGCCAGCAGCCCAGACAGGGAGACAGATACGCAGTATTTT
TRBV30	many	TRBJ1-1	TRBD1	CAWSVLRTGGINTEAFF	TGTGCCTGGAGTGTACTGAGGACAGGGGGCATAAACACTGAAGCTTTCTTT
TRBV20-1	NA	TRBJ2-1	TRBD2	CSATRTSGPYNEQFF	TGCAGTGCTACCAGGACTAGCGGGCCTTACAATGAGCAGTTCTTC
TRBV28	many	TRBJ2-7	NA	CASSFAGYEQYF	TGTGCCAGCAGTTTCGCAGGCTACGAGCAGTACTTC
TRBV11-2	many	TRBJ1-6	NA	CASSLRQNSPLHF	TGTGCCAGCAGCCTCAGACAGAATTCACCCCTCCACTTT
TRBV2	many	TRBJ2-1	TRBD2	CASIAGVYNEQFF	TGTGCCAGCATAGCGGGAGTCTACAATGAGCAGTTCTTC
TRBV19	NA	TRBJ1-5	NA	CASSIWGTEQPQHF	TGTGCCAGTAGTATCTGGGGGACGGAGCAGCCCCAGCATTTT
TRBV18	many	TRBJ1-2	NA	CASSPGEGGYTF	TGTGCCAGCTCACCGGGGGAGGGAGGCTACACCTTC
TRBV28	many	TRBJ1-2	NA	CASSLGGAFDYGYTF	TGTGCCAGCAGTTTAGGGGGCGCGTTTGACTATGGCTACACCTTC
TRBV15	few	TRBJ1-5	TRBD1	CATSRDDDRGRQPQHF	TGTGCCACCAGCAGAGATGATGACAGGGGACGTCAGCCCCAGCATTTT
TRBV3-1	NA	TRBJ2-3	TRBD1	CASTTPGQYTDTQYF	TGTGCCAGCACGACGCCGGGACAGTACACAGATACGCAGTATTTT
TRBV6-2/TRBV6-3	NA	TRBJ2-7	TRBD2	CASSPGLAGAHEQYF	TGTGCCAGCAGTCCTGGACTAGCGGGAGCCCACGAGCAGTACTTC
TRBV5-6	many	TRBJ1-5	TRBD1	CASSLGQGARQPQHF	TGTGCCAGCAGCTTGGGACAGGGGGCTCGTCAGCCCCAGCATTTT
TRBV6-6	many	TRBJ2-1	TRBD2	CASSYGGRASGEQFF	TGTGCCAGCAGTTACGGCGGGAGGGCCTCGGGTGAGCAGTTCTTC
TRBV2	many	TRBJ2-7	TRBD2	CASSERLAGGKQYF	TGTGCCAGCAGTGAGCGGCTAGCGGGAGGGAAGCAGTACTTC
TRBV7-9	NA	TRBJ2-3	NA	CASSLSWMGGTDTQYF	TGTGCCAGCAGCTTATCCTGGATGGGGGGCACAGATACGCAGTATTTT